A single sample gave rise to the 18 T cell receptor beta chains below, sequenced in a study of T cell repertoires in cytomegalovirus infection. TCRdb recomputed calls from the reads with MiXCR, one row per CDR3 protein. Of 700,000 to 950,000 distinct CDR3 sequences listed, about 30% were seen once; the top ten hold 9.5% to 15%. What these receptors recognize is not known. The starting material was cultured CD8+ T cells from PBMCs, obtained from culture after CMV antigen stimulation. The receptors here all came from a human donor in good health (CMV status not recorded). Some clones in this sample may be carry-over from other donors' samples.

This clonotype turned up a few times. The chain combines TRBV9 with TRBJ1-5; unclear D gene. Trimming shortened V by 0 bases and J by 4 bases, and 8 bases separated the two germline ends. The CDR3 consists of 14 residues. Germline lookup yields CDR1 SGDLS and CDR2 YYNGEE. CDR3: CASSVGAGNQPQHF. CDR3 DNA: TGTGCCAGCAGCGTAGGGGCGGGGAATCAGCCCCAGCATTTT.

This clonotype was found many times. The chain links TRBV28 to TRBJ1-5; 9 bases match TRBD1. Unmatched junction bases numbered 11, after V lost 3 bases and J lost 5 bases. In germline, CDR1 is MDHEN, CDR2 SYDVKM. The CDR3 has 17 residues. The CDR3 protein is CASSLLRDRVTYQPQHF. The CDR3 DNA is TGTGCCAGCAGTTTGCTCCGGGACAGGGTAACCTATCAGCCCCAGCATTTT.

In this sample, this clonotype turned up many times. V usage is TRBV7-6 and J usage is TRBJ2-2; 7 bases are shared with TRBD1. V lost 6 bases, J lost 2 bases, and 3 bases stayed unmatched. The CDR3 runs to 14 residues. Looked up from germline, CDR1 is SGHVS and CDR2 is FNYEAQ. This CDR3 reads CASRGQANTGELFF. For the CDR3, the DNA is TGTGCCAGCAGAGGACAGGCTAACACCGGGGAGCTGTTTTTT.

The chain links TRBV24-1 to TRBJ2-3; the D gene is possibly TRBD2 (6 bases). There are 16 residues in the CDR3. Germline CDR1 is KGHDR and CDR2 is SFDVKD. The V end lost 5 bases, the J end lost 4 bases, and 18 bases lay between the germline ends. The CDR3 is CATSAPEGGRADTQYF. CDR3 bases: TGTGCCACCAGTGCCCCCGAAGGAGGGCGGGCAGATACGCAGTATTTT.

V usage is TRBV6-2 or TRBV6-3 and J usage is TRBJ2-7, with 7 positions matching TRBD1. CDR3 length: 16 amino acids. CDR1 is MNHEY, CDR2 SVGEGT, per germline. The trim removed 0 bases at V and 2 bases at J, leaving 7 bases unmatched. The CDR3 region has the DNA TGTGCCAGCAGTTACTCCGCGACAGGGACCACCTACGAGCAGTACGTC. It codes for CASSYSATGTTYEQYV.

The rearrangement links TRBV12-3 or TRBV12-4 to TRBJ2-7; 7 positions agree with TRBD1. Trimming cost V 6 bases and J 6 bases; bases outside gene matches: 5. The CDR3 loop spans 12 amino acids. The CDR3 loop is CASSWDSREQYF. In DNA, the CDR3 is TGTGCCAGCAGCTGGGACAGCCGCGAGCAGTACTTC.

The chain has TRBV10-3 and TRBJ2-1; TRBD2 agrees at 10 bases. Germline lookup yields CDR1 ENHRY and CDR2 SYGVKD. The J segment lost 0 bases and the V segment lost 3 bases, leaving 5 bases of the junction unmatched. This CDR3 is built from 17 residues. CDR3 coding DNA: TGTGCCATCAGTGACCGGGGACTAGCGAGCTCCTACAATGAGCAGTTCTTC. As protein: CAISDRGLASSYNEQFF.

The chain joins TRBV13 to TRBJ1-2; TRBD1 is a possible D gene (5 bases). The CDR3 length is 14 residues. The ends were cut back, 5 bases at V and 6 bases at J, with 16 bases in the middle. Germline CDR1 PRHDT, CDR2 FYEKMQ (reference sequence). In nucleotides, the CDR3 is TGTGCCAGCAGCCCGGGGCGGAGGGTGGATGGCTACACCTTC. Encoded protein: CASSPGRRVDGYTF.

This clonotype was observed many times. The chain couples TRBV7-2 to TRBJ2-5; D ambiguous. V lost 1 base to trimming and J lost 0 bases, with 9 bases between them. Per germline, CDR1 SGHTA and CDR2 FQGNSA. The CDR3 has 15 residues. CDR3 nucleotides: TGTGCCAGCAGCTTAGTTGTACAGTACCAAGAGACCCAGTACTTC. Residues: CASSLVVQYQETQYF.

The V and J genes are TRBV10-3 and TRBJ1-1, with 7 bases that match TRBD1. The trim removed 3 bases at V and 1 base at J, leaving 8 bases unmatched. The CDR3 has 16 amino acids. Germline V CDR1 and CDR2: ENHRY, SYGVKD. CDR3 protein: CAISDSTGTENTEAFF. The CDR3, as DNA: TGTGCCATCAGTGATTCAACCGGGACAGAGAACACTGAAGCTTTCTTT.

The chain employs TRBV27 and TRBJ2-2; TRBD2 might be the D (5 bases). Trimming cost V 10 bases and J 0 bases, with 15 bases left between them. The CDR3 covers 15 residues. Germline loops: CDR1 MNHEY, CDR2 SMNVEV (reference sequence). Here the CDR3 DNA reads TGTGCCACCGCCTGGGGAGCTACGAACACCGGGGAGCTGTTTTTT. Translation gives CATAWGATNTGELFF.

V gene TRBV6-6 combines with J gene TRBJ2-5; TRBD2 aligns across 8 bases. Trimming at V came to 0 bases and at J to 2 bases, leaving 2 bases not matched to a gene. There are 15 residues in the CDR3. Germline values: CDR1 MNHNY, CDR2 SVGAGI (reference sequence). CDR3 residues: CASSYSERGQETQYF. Here the CDR3 DNA reads TGTGCCAGCAGTTACTCCGAGCGGGGGCAAGAGACCCAGTACTTC.

This clonotype was counted ten times or more. This chain uses TRBV7-8 with TRBJ2-1, with 8 bases fitting TRBD1. The junction had 2 bases not matched to a gene; V was cut back by 0 bases and J by 7 bases. This CDR3 contains 14 residues. Germline loops: CDR1 SGHVS, CDR2 FQNEAQ. The CDR3 loop is CASSLATGANEQFF. Written as DNA, the CDR3 is TGTGCCAGCAGCTTAGCGACAGGGGCGAATGAGCAGTTCTTC.

This chain links TRBV7-9 with TRBJ1-1; no firm D call. Germline loops: CDR1 SEHNR, CDR2 FQNEAQ (reference sequence). The V gene lost 7 bases and the J gene lost 2 bases, with 20 bases spanning the gap. The CDR3 consists of 16 residues. The CDR3 DNA reads TGTGCCAGCAACTTTAGTCCAGACCGAGTTAACACTGAAGCTTTCTTT. It yields the protein CASNFSPDRVNTEAFF. The full variable domain, rest sourced from reference TRBV7-9 and TRBJ1-1, is DTGVSQNPRHKITKRGQNVTFRCDPISEHNRLYWYRQTLGQGPEFLTYFQNEAQLEKSRLLSDRFSAERPKGSFSTLEIQRTEQGDSAMYLCASNFSPDRVNTEAFFGQGTRLTVV.

This clonotype was counted ten times or more. This chain connects TRBV7-2 to TRBJ2-7; D tentatively fits TRBD1 or TRBD2 (5 bases each). The CDR3 has 12 residues. The V gene's germline CDR1 is SGHTA and CDR2 FQGNSA. V was shortened by 1 base and J by 11 bases, with 12 bases between the two germline ends. CDR3 in amino acids: CASSLGRGPEYF. The CDR3 coding sequence is TGTGCCAGCAGCTTAGGACGGGGCCCGGAGTACTTC.

Remarks on this clonotype: At one end, the junction sequence differs from germline, possibly due to a read error. The chain carries TRBV7-9 and TRBJ1-2; D is unclear. Per the germline V gene, CDR1 is SEHNR and CDR2 is FQNEAQ (reference sequence). The CDR3 extends over 13 amino acids. The CDR3 is CVSSSQRGYGYTF. CDR3 bases: TGTGTCAGCAGCTCTCAACGGGGCTATGGCTACACCTTC.

This clonotype appeared a few times. This chain connects TRBV12-3 or TRBV12-4 to TRBJ1-2; D unclear. The CDR3 covers 15 residues. The V gene lost 7 bases and the J gene lost 3 bases, with 18 bases spanning the gap. The CDR3 protein is CASTPLLGRDYGYTF. The DNA of the CDR3 is TGTGCCAGCACCCCCTTGCTGGGGAGGGACTATGGCTACACCTTC.

This clonotype appeared many times. The rearrangement joins TRBV7-2 to TRBJ2-1; D gene uncertain. CDR3 length: 16 amino acids. Germline CDR1 and CDR2: SGHTA and FQGNSA. Trimming shortened V by 5 bases and J by 6 bases, and 20 bases separated the two germline ends. CDR3 protein: CASSRFLVLITNEQFF. CDR3 nucleotides: TGTGCCAGCAGCCGATTTCTAGTGTTAATTACCAATGAGCAGTTCTTC.